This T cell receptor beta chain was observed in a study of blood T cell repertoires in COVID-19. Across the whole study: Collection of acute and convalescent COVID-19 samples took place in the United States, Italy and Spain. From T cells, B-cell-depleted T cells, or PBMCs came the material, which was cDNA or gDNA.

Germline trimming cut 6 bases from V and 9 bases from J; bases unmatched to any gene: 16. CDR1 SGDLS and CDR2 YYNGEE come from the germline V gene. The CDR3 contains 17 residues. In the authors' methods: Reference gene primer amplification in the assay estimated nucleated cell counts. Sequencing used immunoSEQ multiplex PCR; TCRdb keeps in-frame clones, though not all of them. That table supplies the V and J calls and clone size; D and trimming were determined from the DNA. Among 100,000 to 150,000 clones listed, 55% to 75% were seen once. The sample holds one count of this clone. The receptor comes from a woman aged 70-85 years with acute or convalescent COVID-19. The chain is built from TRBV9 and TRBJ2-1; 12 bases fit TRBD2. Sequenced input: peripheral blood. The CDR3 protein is CASTKGASGRAISEQFF. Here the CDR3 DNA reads TGTGCCAGCACCAAGGGGGCTAGCGGGAGGGCCATAAGTGAGCAGTTCTTC.